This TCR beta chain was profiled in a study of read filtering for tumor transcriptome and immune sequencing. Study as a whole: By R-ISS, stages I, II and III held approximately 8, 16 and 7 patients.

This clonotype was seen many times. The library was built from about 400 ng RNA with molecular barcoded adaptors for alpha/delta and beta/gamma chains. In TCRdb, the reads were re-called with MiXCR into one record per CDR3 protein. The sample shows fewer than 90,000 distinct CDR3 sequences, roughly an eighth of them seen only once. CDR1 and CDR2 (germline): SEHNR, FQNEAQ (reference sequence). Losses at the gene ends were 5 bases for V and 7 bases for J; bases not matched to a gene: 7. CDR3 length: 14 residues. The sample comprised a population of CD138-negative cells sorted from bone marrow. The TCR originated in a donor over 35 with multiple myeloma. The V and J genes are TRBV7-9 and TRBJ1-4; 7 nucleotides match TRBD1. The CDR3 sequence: CASSHRDRLEKLFF. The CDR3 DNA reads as TGTGCCAGCAGCCACCGGGACAGACTTGAAAAACTGTTTTTT. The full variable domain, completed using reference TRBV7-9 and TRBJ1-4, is DTGVSQNPRHKITKRGQNVTFRCDPISEHNRLYWYRQTLGQGPEFLTYFQNEAQLEKSRLLSDRFSAERPKGSFSTLEIQRTEQGDSAMYLCASSHRDRLEKLFFGSGTQLSVL.